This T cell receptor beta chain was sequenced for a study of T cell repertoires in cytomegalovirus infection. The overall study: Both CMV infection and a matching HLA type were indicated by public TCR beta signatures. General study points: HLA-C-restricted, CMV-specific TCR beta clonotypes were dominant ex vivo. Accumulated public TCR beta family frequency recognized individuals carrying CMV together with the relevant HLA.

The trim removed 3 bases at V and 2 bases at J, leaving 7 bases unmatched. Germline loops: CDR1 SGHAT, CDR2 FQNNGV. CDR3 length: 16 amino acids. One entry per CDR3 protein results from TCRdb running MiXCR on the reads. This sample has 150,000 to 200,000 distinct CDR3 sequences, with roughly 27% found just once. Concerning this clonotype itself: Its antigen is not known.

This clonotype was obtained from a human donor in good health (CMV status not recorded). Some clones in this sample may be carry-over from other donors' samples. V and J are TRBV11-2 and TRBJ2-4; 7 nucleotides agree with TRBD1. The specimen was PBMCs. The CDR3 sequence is CASSLRGGETKNIQYF. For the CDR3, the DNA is TGTGCCAGCAGCTTGAGAGGGGGCGAAACCAAAAACATTCAGTACTTC.